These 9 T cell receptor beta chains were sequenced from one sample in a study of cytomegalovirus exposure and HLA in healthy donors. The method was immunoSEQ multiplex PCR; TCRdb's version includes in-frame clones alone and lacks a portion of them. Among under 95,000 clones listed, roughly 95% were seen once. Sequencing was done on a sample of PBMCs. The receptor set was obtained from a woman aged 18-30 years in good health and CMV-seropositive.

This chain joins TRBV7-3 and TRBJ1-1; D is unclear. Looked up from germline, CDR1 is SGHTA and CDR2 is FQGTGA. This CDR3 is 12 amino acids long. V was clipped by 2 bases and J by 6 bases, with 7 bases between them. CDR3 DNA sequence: TGTGCCAGCAGCTTACCCCGGGCTGAAGCTTTCTTT. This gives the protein CASSLPRAEAFF.

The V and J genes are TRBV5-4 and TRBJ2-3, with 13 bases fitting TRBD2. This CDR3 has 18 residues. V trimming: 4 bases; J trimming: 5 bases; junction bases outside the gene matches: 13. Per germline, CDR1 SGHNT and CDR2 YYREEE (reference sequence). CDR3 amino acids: CASSAGLAGVIRGDTQYF. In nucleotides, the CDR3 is TGTGCCAGCAGCGCCGGACTAGCGGGGGTTATCCGGGGAGATACGCAGTATTTT.

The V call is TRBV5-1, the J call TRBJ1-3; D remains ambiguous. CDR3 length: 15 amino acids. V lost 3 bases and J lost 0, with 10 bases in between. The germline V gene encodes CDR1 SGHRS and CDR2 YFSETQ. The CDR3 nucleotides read TGCGCCAGCAGCTCTAACTTAGACTCTGGAAACACCATATATTTT. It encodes CASSSNLDSGNTIYF.

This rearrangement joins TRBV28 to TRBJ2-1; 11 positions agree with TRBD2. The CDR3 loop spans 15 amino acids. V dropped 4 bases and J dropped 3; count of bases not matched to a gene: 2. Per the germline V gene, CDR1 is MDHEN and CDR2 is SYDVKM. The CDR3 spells CASSWGLADYNEQFF. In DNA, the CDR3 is TGTGCCAGCAGTTGGGGACTAGCGGACTACAATGAGCAGTTCTTC.

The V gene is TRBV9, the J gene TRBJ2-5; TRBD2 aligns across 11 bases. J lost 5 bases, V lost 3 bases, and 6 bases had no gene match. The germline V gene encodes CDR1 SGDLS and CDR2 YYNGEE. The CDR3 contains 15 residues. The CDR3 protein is CASSGLAGYFETQYF. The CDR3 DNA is TGTGCCAGCAGCGGACTAGCGGGATATTTTGAGACCCAGTACTTC.

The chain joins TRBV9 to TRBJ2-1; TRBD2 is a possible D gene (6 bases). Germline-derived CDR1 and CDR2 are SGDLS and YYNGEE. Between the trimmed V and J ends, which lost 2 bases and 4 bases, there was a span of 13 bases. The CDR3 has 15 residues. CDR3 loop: CASSVGVGRYNEQFF. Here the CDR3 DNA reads TGTGCCAGCAGCGTTGGAGTAGGGAGGTACAATGAGCAGTTCTTC.

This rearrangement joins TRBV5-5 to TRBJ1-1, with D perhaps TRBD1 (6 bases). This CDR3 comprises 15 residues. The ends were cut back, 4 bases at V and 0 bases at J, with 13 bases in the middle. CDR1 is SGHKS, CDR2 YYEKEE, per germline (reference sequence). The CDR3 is CASSAQGNMNTEAFF. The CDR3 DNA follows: TGTGCCAGCAGCGCACAGGGAAACATGAACACTGAAGCTTTCTTT.

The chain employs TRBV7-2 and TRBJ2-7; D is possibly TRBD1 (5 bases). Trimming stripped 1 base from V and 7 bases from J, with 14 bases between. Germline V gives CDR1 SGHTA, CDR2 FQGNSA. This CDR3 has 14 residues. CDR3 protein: CASSLGPGPREQYF. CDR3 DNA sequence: TGTGCCAGCAGCTTAGGTCCAGGGCCGAGGGAGCAGTACTTC.

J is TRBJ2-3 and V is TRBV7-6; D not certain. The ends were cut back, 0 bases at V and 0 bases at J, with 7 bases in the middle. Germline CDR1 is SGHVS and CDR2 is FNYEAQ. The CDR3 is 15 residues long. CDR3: CASSLARQSTDTQYF. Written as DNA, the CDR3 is TGTGCCAGCAGCTTAGCGAGGCAAAGCACAGATACGCAGTATTTT.